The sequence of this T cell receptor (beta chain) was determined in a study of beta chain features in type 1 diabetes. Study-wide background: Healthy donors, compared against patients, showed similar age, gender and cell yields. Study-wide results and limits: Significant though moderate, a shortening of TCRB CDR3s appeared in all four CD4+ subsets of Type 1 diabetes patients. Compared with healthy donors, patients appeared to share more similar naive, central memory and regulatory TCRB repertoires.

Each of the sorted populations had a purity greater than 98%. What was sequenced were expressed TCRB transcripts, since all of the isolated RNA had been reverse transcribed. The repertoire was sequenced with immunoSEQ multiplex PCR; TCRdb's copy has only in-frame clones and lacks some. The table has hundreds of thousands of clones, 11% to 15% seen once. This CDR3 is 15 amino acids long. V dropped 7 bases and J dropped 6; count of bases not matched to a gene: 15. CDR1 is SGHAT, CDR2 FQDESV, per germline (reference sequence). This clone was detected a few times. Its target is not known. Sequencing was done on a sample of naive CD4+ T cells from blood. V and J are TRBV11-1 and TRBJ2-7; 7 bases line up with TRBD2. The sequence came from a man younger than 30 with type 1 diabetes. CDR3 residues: CASKTELAGDPEQYF. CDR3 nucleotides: TGTGCCAGCAAGACGGAACTGGCGGGAGACCCCGAGCAGTACTTC.